The sequence of this T cell receptor beta chain was determined in a study of prognosis after radiotherapy for stage I lung cancer. CDR3 length equals 17 residues. The V gene's germline CDR1 is SGHTA and CDR2 FQGNSA. Trimming cost V 3 bases and J 2 bases, with 17 bases left between them. Multiplex PCR, run in two rounds, amplified TCR beta CDR3 from genomic DNA. For every TRBV and TRBJ gene, a specific primer was used in first-round PCR. A single record per CDR3 protein comes from TCRdb applying MiXCR to the multiplex PCR reads. The sample consists of about 21,000 distinct CDR3 sequences, around 46% of them appearing once. Many counts were recorded for this clonotype.

This TCR derives from a donor aged 50 or older with non-small cell lung cancer. V and J are TRBV7-2 and TRBJ2-1; D might be TRBD2 (5 bases). Material: PBMCs, obtained before or after stereotactic body radiation therapy (not recorded which). In nucleotides, the CDR3 is TGTGCCAGCAGCTTTATTAGTAGCGTATTTGCCTACAATGAGCAGTTCTTC. This gives the protein CASSFISSVFAYNEQFF.